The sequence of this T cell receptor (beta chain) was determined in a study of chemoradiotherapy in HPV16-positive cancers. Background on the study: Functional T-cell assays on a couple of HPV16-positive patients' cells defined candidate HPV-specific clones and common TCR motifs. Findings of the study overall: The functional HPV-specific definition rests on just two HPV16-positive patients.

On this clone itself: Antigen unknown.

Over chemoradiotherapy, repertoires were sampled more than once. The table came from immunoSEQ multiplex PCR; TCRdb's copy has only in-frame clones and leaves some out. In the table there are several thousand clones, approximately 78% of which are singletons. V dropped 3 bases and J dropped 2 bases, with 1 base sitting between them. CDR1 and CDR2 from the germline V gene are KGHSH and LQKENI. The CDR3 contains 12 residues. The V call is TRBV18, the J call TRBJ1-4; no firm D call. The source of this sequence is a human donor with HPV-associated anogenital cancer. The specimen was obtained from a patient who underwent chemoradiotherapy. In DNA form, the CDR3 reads TGTGCCAGCTCACCTACTAATGAAAAACTGTTTTTT. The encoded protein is CASSPTNEKLFF.